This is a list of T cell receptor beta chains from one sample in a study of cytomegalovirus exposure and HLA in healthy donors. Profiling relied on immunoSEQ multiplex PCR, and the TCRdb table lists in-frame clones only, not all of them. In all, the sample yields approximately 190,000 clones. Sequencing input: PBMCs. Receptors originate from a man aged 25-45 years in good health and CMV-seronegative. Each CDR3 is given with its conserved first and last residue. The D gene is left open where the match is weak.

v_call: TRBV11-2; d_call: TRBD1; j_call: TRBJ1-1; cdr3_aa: CASSPNRGGLEAFF; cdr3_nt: TGTGCCAGCAGCCCGAACAGGGGAGGCCTTGAAGCTTTCTTT
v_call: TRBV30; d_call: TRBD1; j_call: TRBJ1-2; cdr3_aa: CAWNRDRGFISYGYTF; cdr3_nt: TGTGCCTGGAACCGGGACAGGGGGTTTATAAGCTATGGCTACACCTTC
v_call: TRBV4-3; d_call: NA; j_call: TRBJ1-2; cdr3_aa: CASSQDRDGETYGYTF; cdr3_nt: TGCGCCAGCAGCCAAGATCGGGATGGGGAAACCTATGGCTACACCTTC
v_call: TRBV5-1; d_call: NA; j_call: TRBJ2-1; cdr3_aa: CASSLEGANEQFF; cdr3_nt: TGCGCCAGCAGCTTGGAAGGGGCCAATGAGCAGTTCTTC
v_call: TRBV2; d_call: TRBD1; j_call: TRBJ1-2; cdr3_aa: CASSGTGSYGYTF; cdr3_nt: TGTGCCAGCAGCGGGACAGGGTCCTATGGCTACACCTTC
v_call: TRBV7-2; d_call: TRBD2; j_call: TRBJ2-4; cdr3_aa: CASSFRGGGLAGNIQYF; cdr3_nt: TGTGCCAGCAGCTTTAGGGGTGGGGGACTAGCAGGGAACATTCAGTACTTC
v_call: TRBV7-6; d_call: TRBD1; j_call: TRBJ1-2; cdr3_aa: CASSLDRGYGYTF; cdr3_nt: TGTGCCAGCAGCTTAGACAGGGGGTATGGCTACACCTTC
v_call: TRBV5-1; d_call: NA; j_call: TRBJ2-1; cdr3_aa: CASSSSTGQGFNEQFF; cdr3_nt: NA
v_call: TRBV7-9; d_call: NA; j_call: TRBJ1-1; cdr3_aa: CASSLPSEGWMNTEAFF; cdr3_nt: TGTGCCAGCAGCCTCCCGTCGGAGGGCTGGATGAACACTGAAGCTTTCTTT
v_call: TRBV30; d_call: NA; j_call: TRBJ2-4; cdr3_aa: CAWSVTTKNIQYF; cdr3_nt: TGTGCCTGGAGTGTAACTACCAAAAACATTCAGTACTTC
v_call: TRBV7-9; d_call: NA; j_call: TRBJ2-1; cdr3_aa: CASRVAKSSYNEQFF; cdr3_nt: TGTGCCAGCAGAGTAGCGAAGAGCTCCTACAATGAGCAGTTCTTC
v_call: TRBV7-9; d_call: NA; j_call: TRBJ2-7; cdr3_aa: CASSLDAGSYEQYF; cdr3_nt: TGTGCCAGCAGCTTAGATGCGGGCAGCTACGAGCAGTACTTC
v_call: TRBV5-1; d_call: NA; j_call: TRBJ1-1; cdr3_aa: CASRPVEDNMNTEAFF; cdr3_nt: TGCGCCAGCAGACCCGTGGAAGACAACATGAACACTGAAGCTTTCTTT
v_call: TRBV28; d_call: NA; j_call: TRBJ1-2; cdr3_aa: CASSLKRAYYGYTF; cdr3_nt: TGTGCCAGCAGCTTGAAGAGGGCCTACTATGGCTACACCTTC
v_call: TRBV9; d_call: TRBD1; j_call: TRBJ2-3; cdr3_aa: CASSVGQGVDTQYF; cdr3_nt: TGTGCCAGCAGCGTAGGACAGGGCGTGGATACGCAGTATTTT
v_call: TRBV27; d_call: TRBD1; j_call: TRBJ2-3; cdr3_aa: CASSSGQGLDTQYF; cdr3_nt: TGTGCCAGCAGTTCGGGACAGGGGTTGGATACGCAGTATTTT
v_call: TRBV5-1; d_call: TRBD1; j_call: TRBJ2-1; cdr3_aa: CASSFADRPSYNEQFF; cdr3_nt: TGCGCCAGCAGCTTCGCGGACAGGCCTTCCTACAATGAGCAGTTCTTC
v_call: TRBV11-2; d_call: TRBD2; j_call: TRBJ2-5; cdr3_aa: CASSLAGGAKETQYF; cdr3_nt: TGTGCCAGCAGCTTAGCGGGGGGGGCTAAAGAGACCCAGTACTTC
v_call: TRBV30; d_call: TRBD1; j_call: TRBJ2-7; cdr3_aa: CAWHRDRVGEQYF; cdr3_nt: TGTGCCTGGCACCGGGACAGGGTGGGGGAGCAGTACTTC
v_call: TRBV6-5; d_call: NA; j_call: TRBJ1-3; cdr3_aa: CASRRSSGNTIYF; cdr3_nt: TGTGCCAGTCGACGGAGCTCTGGAAACACCATATATTTT
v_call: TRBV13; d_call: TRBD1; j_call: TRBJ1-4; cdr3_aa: CASSLGRGLDEKLFF; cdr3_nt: TGTGCCAGCAGCTTAGGCAGGGGGTTGGATGAAAAACTGTTTTTT
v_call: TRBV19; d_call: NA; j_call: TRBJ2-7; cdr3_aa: CASSIGLTYEQYF; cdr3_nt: TGTGCCAGTAGTATAGGACTAACATACGAGCAGTACTTC
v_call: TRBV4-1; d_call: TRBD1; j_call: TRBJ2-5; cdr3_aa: CASSQVGGTGGVETQYF; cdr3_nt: TGCGCCAGCAGCCAAGTGGGAGGGACAGGGGGCGTAGAGACCCAGTACTTC
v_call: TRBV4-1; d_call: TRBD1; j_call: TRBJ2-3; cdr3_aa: CASSQDWTGVQDTQYF; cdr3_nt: TGCGCCAGCAGCCAAGATTGGACAGGGGTGCAAGATACGCAGTATTTT
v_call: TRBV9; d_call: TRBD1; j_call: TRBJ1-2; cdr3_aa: CASSVTGTAGYTF; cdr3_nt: TGTGCCAGCAGCGTAACCGGGACAGCGGGCTACACCTTC
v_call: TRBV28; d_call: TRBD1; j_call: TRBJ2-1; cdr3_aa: CASNSGGYNEQFF; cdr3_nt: TGTGCCAGCAACTCAGGGGGCTACAATGAGCAGTTCTTC
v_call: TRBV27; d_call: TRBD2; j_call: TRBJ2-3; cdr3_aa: CASSLRAGVRGSDTQYF; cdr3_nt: TGTGCCAGCAGTTTACGAGCGGGGGTACGGGGGTCAGATACGCAGTATTTT
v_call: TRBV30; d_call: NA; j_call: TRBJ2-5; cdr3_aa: CAWDFLGSETQYF; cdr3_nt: TGTGCCTGGGATTTTCTCGGGAGCGAGACCCAGTACTTC
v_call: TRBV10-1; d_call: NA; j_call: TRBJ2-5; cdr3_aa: CASSESKGGGETQYF; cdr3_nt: TGCGCCAGCAGTGAGTCGAAGGGGGGGGGAGAGACCCAGTACTTC
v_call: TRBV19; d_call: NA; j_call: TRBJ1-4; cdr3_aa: CASSIGLSGEKLFF; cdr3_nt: TGTGCCAGTAGTATCGGACTGTCCGGCGAAAAACTGTTTTTT